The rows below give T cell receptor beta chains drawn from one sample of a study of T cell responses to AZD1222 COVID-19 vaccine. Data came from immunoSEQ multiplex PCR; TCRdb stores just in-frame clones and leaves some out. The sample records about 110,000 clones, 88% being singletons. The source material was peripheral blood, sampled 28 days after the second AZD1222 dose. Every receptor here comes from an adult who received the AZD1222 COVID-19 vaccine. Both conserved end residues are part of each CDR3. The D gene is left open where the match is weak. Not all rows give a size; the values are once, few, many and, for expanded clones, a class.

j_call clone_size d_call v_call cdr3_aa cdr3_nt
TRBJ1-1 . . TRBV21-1 CASSNQGSGSTEAFF TGTGCCAGCAGCAACCAGGGCTCAGGGAGCACTGAAGCTTTCTTT
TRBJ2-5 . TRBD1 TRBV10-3 CAISESTGGETQYF TGTGCCATCAGTGAGTCGACAGGGGGTGAGACCCAGTACTTC
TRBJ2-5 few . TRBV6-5 CASSPPGHQYF TGTGCCAGCAGTCCTCCGGGGCATCAGTACTTC
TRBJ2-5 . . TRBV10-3 CAIRGRENQETQYF TGTGCCATCAGGGGTAGAGAAAACCAAGAGACCCAGTACTTC
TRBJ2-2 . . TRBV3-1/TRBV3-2 CASSQASNTGELFF TGTGCCAGCAGCCAAGCGTCGAACACCGGGGAGCTGTTTTTT
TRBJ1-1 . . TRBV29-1 CSVRGETEAFF TGCAGCGTAAGGGGGGAAACTGAAGCTTTCTTT
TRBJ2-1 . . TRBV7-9 CASGGRNGNEQFF TGTGCTTCAGGGGGGCGCAATGGCAATGAGCAGTTCTTC
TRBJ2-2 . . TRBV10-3 CAISPTGGGLSGELFF TGTGCCATCAGCCCCACAGGGGGGGGACTTTCCGGGGAGCTGTTTTTT
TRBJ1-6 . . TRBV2 CASSGQGLYNSPLHF TGTGCCAGCAGTGGGCAGGGACTCTATAATTCACCCCTCCACTTT
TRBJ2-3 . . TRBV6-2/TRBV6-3 CASSYGDRTDTQYF TGTGCCAGCAGTTACGGAGACAGAACAGATACGCAGTATTTT
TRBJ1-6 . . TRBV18 CASSATGLYNSPLHF TGTGCCAGCTCGGCGACGGGACTCTATAATTCACCCCTCCACTTT
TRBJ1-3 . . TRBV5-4 CASSFSGNTIYF TGTGCCAGCAGCTTTTCTGGAAACACCATATATTTT
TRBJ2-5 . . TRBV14 CASSPRQKEQETQYF TGTGCCAGCTCGCCCCGACAGAAGGAACAAGAGACCCAGTACTTC
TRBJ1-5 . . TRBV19 CASNPTGTNQPQHF TGTGCCAGTAACCCAACAGGTACCAATCAGCCCCAGCATTTT
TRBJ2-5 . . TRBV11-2 CASSRRSGFQETQYF TGTGCCAGCAGCCGCCGATCAGGTTTCCAAGAGACCCAGTACTTC
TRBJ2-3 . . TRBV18 CASSPRTDTQYF TGTGCCAGCTCACCTCGCACAGATACGCAGTATTTT
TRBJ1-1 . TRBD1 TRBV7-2 CASSLSGTGVEAFF TGTGCCAGCAGCCTTTCCGGGACAGGGGTTGAAGCTTTCTTT
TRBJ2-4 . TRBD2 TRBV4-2 CASSQDQGRGGGKNIQYF TGTGCCAGCAGCCAAGATCAAGGTCGGGGGGGCGGCAAAAACATTCAGTACTTC
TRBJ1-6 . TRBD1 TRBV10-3 CAISESGAGGFSPLHF TGTGCCATCAGTGAGTCGGGGGCAGGGGGCTTTTCACCCCTCCACTTT
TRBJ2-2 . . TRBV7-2 CASSLQGMNTGELFF TGTGCCAGCAGCCTTCAGGGGATGAACACCGGGGAGCTGTTTTTT
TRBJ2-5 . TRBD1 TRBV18 CASSPSAARGQGGTQYF TGTGCCAGCTCACCATCGGCGGCCCGGGGACAGGGGGGGACCCAGTACTTC
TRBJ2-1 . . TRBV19 CASSAPSAARNEQFF TGTGCCAGTAGTGCCCCCAGCGCGGCCCGCAATGAGCAGTTCTTC
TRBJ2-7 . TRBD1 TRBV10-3 CAIRLDRGSTEQYF TGTGCCATCAGGTTGGACAGGGGAAGCACCGAGCAGTACTTC
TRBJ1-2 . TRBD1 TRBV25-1 CASSSWDSKVAGYTF TGTGCCAGCAGTAGCTGGGACAGCAAGGTCGCAGGCTACACCTTC
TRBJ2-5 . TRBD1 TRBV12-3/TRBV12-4 CASRGQGTETQYF TGTGCCAGCAGGGGACAGGGGACAGAGACCCAGTACTTC
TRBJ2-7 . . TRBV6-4 CASSDSQFGEQYF TGTGCCAGCAGTGATTCGCAGTTCGGCGAGCAGTACTTC
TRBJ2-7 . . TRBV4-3 CASSQGWESYEQYF TGCGCCAGCAGCCAAGGGTGGGAGTCCTACGAGCAGTACTTC
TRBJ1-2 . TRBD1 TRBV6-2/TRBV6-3 CASSYSWDRGPNYGYTF TGTGCCAGCAGTTATTCGTGGGACAGGGGGCCTAACTATGGCTACACCTTC
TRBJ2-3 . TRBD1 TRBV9 CASSARQGRTDTQYF TGTGCCAGCAGCGCCCGACAGGGGCGCACAGATACGCAGTATTTT
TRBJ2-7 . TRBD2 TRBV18 CASSPTGQRGGLEQYF TGTGCCAGCTCACCCACGGGCCAGCGGGGGGGCCTAGAGCAGTACTTC
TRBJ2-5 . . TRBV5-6 CASSVGSEETQYF TGTGCCAGCAGCGTTGGGTCAGAAGAGACCCAGTACTTC
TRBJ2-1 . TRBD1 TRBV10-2 CASSESGTGGYNEQFF TGCGCCAGCAGTGAGTCCGGGACAGGGGGATACAATGAGCAGTTCTTC
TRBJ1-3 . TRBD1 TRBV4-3 CASRWDRSSGNTIYF TGCGCCAGCCGATGGGACAGGAGCTCTGGAAACACCATATATTTT
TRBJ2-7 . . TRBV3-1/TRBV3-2 CASSTPLGQRASEQYF TGTGCCAGCAGCACGCCATTGGGACAACGGGCCAGCGAGCAGTACTTC
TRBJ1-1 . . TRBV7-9 CASTRFGTEAFF TGTGCCAGCACCCGGTTTGGCACTGAAGCTTTCTTT
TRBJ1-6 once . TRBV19 CASTGGRAPLHF TGTGCCAGTACCGGGGGGAGGGCACCCCTCCACTTT
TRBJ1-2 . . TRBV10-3 CAMGREANYGYTF TGTGCCATGGGGAGGGAGGCTAACTATGGCTACACCTTC
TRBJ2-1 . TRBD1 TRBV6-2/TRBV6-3 CASSFNPQGLGYNEQFF TGTGCCAGCAGTTTCAACCCACAGGGGCTGGGGTACAATGAGCAGTTCTTC
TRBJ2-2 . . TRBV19 CASSVTGTGELFF TGTGCCAGTAGTGTTACAGGCACCGGGGAGCTGTTTTTT
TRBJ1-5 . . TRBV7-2 CASSSQGYQPQHF TGTGCCAGCAGCTCACAGGGCTATCAGCCCCAGCATTTT
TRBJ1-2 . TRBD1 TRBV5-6 CASSALTGDFYGYTF TGTGCCAGCAGCGCCCTGACAGGGGATTTCTATGGCTACACCTTC
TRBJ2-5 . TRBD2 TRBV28 CASSLFSGGAGETQYF TGTGCCAGCAGCCTTTTTAGCGGGGGGGCAGGAGAGACCCAGTACTTC